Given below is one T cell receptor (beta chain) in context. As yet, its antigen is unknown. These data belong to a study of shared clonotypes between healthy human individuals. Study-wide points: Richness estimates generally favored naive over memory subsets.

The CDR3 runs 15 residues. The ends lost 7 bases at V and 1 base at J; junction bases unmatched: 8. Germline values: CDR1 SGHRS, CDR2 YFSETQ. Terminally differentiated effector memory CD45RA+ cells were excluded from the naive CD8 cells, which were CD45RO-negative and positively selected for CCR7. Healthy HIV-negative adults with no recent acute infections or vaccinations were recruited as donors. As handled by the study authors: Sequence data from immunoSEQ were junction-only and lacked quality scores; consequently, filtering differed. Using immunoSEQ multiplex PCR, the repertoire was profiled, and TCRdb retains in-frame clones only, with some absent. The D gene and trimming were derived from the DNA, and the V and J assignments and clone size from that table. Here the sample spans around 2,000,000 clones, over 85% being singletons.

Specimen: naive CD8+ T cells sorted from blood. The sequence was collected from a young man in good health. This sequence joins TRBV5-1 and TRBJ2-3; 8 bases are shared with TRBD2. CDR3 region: CASQLNSGGTDTQYF. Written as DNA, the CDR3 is TGCGCCAGCCAGCTTAATAGCGGGGGCACAGATACGCAGTATTTT.